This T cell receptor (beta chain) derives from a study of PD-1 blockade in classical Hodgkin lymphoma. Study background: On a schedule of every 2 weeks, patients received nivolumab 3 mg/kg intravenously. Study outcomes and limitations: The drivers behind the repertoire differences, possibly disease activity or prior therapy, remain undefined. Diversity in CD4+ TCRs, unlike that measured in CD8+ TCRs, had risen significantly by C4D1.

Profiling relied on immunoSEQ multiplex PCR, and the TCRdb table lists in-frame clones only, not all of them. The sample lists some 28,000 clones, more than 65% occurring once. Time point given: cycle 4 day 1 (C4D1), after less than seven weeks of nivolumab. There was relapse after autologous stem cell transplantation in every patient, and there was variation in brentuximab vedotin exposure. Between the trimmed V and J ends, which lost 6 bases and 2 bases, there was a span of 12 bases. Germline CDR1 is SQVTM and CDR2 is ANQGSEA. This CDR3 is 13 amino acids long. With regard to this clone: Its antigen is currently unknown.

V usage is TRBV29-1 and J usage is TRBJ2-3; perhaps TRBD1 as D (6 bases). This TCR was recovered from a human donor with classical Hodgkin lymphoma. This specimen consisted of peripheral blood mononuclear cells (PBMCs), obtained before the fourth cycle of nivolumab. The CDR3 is CSVGQSYTDTQYF. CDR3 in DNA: TGCAGCGTAGGACAGAGCTACACAGATACGCAGTATTTT.